This T cell receptor beta chain emerged from a study of blood T cell repertoires in COVID-19. Study as a whole: Collection of acute and convalescent COVID-19 samples took place in the United States, Italy and Spain. The analysed material was cDNA or gDNA that came from T cells, B-cell-depleted T cells, or PBMCs.

Clones were sequenced by immunoSEQ multiplex PCR, and TCRdb holds only the in-frame ones, with some missing. The profile shows approximately 400,000 clones, 70% to 85% of them singletons. Germline V gives CDR1 LNHDA, CDR2 SQIVND (reference sequence). The CDR3 is 12 residues long. V lost 10 bases and J lost 1, with 10 bases in between. The rearrangement joins TRBV19 to TRBJ1-1; D gene uncertain. Sequencing was carried out using peripheral blood. The receptor's source is a human donor with acute or convalescent COVID-19. The donor label of this sample is uncertain. The CDR3 DNA reads TGTGCCACCTTCAGGCAGAACACTGAAGCTTTCTTT. Its protein product is CATFRQNTEAFF.